This TCR beta chain is drawn from a study of molecular identifiers for immune sequencing clone quantification. One entry per CDR3 protein, called by TCRdb with MiXCR from the PCR reads. Altogether some 100,000 distinct CDR3 sequences are present, approximately 40% being singletons, with the ten largest covering around 4.2%. Details on this clonotype: Its ends do not fully match the called genes, so a read error is possible.

The CDR3 spans 17 residues. Germline assignment: CDR1 DFQATT and CDR2 SNEGSKA (reference sequence). This TCR was recovered from a human donor in good health. Some libraries in this study had Jurkat cell RNA spiked in. Sequencing input: naive CD8+ T cells from blood, with Jurkat cell RNA spiked in. Described subset: FACS-sorted CD8+CD4-CCR7+CD45RA+ naive T cells. The rearrangement uses TRBV20-1 and TRBJ2-1; 7 nucleotides match TRBD2. The CDR3 reads CSAAGLTSDLTKNGQFF. The CDR3 region has the DNA TGCAGTGCAGCGGGACTGACTTCAGATCTTACAAAAAATGGGCAGTTCTTC.